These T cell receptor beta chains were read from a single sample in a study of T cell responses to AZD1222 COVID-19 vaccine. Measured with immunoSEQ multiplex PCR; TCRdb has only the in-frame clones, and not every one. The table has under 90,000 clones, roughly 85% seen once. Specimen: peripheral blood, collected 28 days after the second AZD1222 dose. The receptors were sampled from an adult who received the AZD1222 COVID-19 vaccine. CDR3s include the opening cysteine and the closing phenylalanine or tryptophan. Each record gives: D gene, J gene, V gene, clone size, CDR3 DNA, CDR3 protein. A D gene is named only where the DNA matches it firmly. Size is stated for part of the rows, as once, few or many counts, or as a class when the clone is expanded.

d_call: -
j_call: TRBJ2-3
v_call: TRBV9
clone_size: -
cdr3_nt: TGTGCCAGCAGCGTAGAGTTGGGGTTGGATACGCAGTATTTT
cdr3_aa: CASSVELGLDTQYF

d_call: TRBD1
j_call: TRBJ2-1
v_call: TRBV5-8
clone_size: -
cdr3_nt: TGTGCCAGCAGCTTTCAACCAGGGGGTTACTACAATGAGCAGTTCTTC
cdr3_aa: CASSFQPGGYYNEQFF

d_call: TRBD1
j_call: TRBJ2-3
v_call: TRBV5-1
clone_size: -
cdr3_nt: TGCGCCAGCAGACACAGGGGGTCAGATACGCAGTATTTT
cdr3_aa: CASRHRGSDTQYF

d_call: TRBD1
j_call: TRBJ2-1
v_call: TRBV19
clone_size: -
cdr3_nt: TGTGCCACGAGCCCCCAGGGGGCATCAAATGAGCAGTTCTTC
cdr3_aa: CATSPQGASNEQFF

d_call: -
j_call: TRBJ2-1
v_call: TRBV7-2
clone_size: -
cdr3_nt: TGTGCCAGCAGCTTAGATCTATATGAGCAGTTCTTC
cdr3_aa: CASSLDLYEQFF

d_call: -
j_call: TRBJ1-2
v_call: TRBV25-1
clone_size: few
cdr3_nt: TGTGCCAGCAGAGGTCTGAGCTATGGCTACACCTTC
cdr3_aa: CASRGLSYGYTF

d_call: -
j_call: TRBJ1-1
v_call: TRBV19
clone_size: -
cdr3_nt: TGTGCCAGTATCAGTCCAGGACACCTGAACACTGAAGCTTTCTTT
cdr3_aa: CASISPGHLNTEAFF

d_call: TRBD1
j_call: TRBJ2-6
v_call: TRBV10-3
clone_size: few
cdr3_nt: TGTGCCATCAGACAGGGGGCGCTTGGGGCCAACGTCCTGACTTTC
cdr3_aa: CAIRQGALGANVLTF

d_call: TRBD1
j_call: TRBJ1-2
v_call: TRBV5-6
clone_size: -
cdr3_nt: TGTGCCAGCAGCACGGACAGGGGGAGCTATCAGGTCTACACCTTC
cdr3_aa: CASSTDRGSYQVYTF

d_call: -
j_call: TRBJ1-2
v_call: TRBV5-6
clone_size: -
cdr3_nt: TGTGCCAGCGGTGGGGGAACAGACTATTATGGCTACACCTTC
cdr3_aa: CASGGGTDYYGYTF

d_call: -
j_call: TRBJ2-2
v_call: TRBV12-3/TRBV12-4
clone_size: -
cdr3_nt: TGTGCCAGCACCACCCCAGGGGAGCTGTTTTTT
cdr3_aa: CASTTPGELFF

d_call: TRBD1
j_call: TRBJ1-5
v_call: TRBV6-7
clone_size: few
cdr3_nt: TGTGCCAGCAGTTATTGTGCTGGGACAGGTCTGTTTATAGGTAATCAGCCCCAGCATTTT
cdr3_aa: CASSYCAGTGLFIGNQPQHF

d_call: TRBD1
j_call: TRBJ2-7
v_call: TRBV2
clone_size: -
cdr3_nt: TGTGCCAGCAGTGTGGGACAGGGTCGCGAGCAGTACTTC
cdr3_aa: CASSVGQGREQYF

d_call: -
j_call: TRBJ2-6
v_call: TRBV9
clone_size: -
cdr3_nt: TGTGCCAGCAGCGTAGGGATGGGGTCTGGGGCCAACGTCCTGACTTTC
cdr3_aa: CASSVGMGSGANVLTF

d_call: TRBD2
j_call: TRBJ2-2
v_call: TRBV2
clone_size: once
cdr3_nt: TGTGCCAGCAGTGGGCTAGCGGGGCCTACCGGGGAGCTGTTTTTT
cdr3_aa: CASSGLAGPTGELFF

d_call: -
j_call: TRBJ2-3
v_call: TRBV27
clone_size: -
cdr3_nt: TGTGCCAGGGGAGGAGATACGCAGTATTTT
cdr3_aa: CARGGDTQYF

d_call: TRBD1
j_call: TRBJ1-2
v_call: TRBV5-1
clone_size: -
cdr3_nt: TGCGCCAGCAGCTTGAATTTAGGGGGCCAACAAGGGGGCTACACCTTC
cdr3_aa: CASSLNLGGQQGGYTF

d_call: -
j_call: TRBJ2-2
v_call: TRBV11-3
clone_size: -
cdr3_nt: TGTGCCAGCAGCTTATCCAGGGATGGCGGGGAGCTGTTTTTT
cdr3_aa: CASSLSRDGGELFF

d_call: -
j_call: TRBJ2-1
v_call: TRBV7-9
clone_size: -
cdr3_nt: TGTGCCAGCAGTCAGAAGAACGAGCAGTTCTTC
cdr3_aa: CASSQKNEQFF

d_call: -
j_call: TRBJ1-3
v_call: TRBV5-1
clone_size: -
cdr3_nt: TGCGCCAGCAGCCCCCACAATCCGGACCCACATGGAAACACCATATATTTT
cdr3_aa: CASSPHNPDPHGNTIYF

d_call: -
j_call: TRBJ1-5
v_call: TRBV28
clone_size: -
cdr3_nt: TGTGCCAGCGGTTTTGGGGGTTTCGATCAGCCCCAGCATTTT
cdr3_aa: CASGFGGFDQPQHF

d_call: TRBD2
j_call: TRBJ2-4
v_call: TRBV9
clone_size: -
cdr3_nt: TGTGCCAGCAGCGATTCGGGTGGGGAGGGAAACATTCAGTACTTC
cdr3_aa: CASSDSGGEGNIQYF

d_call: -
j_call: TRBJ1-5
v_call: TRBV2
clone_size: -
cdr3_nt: TGTGCCAGCAGTGATCGGGCCTCCTCACAGTCCCAGCATTTT
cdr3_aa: CASSDRASSQSQHF

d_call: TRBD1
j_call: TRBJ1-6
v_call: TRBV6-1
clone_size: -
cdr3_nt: TGTGCCAGCAGTGTTGTACGGACAGGGAACAATTCACCCCTCCACTTT
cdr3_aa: CASSVVRTGNNSPLHF

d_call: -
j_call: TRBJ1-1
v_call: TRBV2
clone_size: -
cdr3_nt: TGTGCCAGCAAACCCTACGGGGGCCCTGAAGCTTTCTTT
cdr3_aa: CASKPYGGPEAFF

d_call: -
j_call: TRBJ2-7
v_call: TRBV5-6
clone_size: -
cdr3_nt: TGTGCCAGCACCCCTGGGACACTTACCTACGAGCAGTACTTC
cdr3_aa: CASTPGTLTYEQYF

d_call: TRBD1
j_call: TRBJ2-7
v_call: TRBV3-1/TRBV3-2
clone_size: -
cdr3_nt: TGTGCCAGCAGCCAGATGCCGGGACAGTCTATCGAGCAGTACTTC
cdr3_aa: CASSQMPGQSIEQYF

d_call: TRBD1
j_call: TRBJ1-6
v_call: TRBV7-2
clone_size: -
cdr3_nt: TGTGCCAGCAGCTTACTCCTACAGGGGAATTCACCCCTCCACTTT
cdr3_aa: CASSLLLQGNSPLHF

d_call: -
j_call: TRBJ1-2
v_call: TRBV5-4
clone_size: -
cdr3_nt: TGTGCCAGCAGGCGGACGGCTGGTACTAACTATGGCTACACCTTC
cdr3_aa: CASRRTAGTNYGYTF

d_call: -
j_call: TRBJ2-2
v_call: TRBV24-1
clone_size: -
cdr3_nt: TGTCCCCCCAGGGCCCCCGGGACCGGGACGACCGGGGAGCTGTTTTTT
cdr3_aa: CPPRAPGTGTTGELFF

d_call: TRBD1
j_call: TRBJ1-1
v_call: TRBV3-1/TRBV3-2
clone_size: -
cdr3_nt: TGTGCCAGCAGCCAAACCGACAGGGACACTGAAGCTTTCTTT
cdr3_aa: CASSQTDRDTEAFF

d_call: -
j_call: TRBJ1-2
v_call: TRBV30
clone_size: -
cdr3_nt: TGTGCCTGGAGTGCCGGCATCTCCATGCGGTATGGCTACACCTTC
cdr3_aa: CAWSAGISMRYGYTF

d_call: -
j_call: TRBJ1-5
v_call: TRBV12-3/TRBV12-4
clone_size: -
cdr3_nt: TGTGCCAGCAGTTTCAGGGGAAATCAGCCCCAGCATTTT
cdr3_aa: CASSFRGNQPQHF

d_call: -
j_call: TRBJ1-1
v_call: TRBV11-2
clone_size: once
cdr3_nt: TGTGCCAGCAGCTTTCGGGGCATGAACACTGAAGCTTTCTTT
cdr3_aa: CASSFRGMNTEAFF

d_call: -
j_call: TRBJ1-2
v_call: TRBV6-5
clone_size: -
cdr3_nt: TGTGCCAGCAGTTCGACGGGCATCTATGGCTACACCTTC
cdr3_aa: CASSSTGIYGYTF

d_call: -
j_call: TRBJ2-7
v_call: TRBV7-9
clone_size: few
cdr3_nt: TGTGCCAGCAGCATGGACGGCTCCTACGAGCAGTACTTC
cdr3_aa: CASSMDGSYEQYF

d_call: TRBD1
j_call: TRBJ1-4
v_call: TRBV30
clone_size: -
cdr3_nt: TGTGCCTGGACAGGGGGCCGGGATGAAAAACTGTTTTTT
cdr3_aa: CAWTGGRDEKLFF

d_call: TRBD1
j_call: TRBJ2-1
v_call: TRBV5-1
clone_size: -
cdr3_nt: TGCGCCAGCAGCGAAACAGGGGGCTCCTACAATGAGCAGTTCTTC
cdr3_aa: CASSETGGSYNEQFF

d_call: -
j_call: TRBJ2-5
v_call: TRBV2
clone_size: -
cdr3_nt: TGTGCCAGCAACGGGGTATTTCAAGAGACCCAGTACTTC
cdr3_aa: CASNGVFQETQYF

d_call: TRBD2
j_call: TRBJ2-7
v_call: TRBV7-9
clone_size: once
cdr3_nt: TGTGCCAGCAGCTTAGCGGCCCTAGGGCGGGGGGAATTCTACGAGCAGTACTTC
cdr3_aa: CASSLAALGRGEFYEQYF